A selection of T cell receptor beta chains follows, all from one sample in a study of blood T cell repertoires in COVID-19. Method: immunoSEQ multiplex PCR; TCRdb's copy keeps in-frame clones and lacks some. The sample lists a few hundred thousand clones; approximately 80% were seen once. Source material: PBMCs or T cells enriched from blood (not recorded which). Source of these receptors: a woman in her thirties or forties with acute COVID-19. The CDR3 runs from the conserved cysteine through the conserved F or W. The order of the fields is D gene, J gene, clone size, V gene, CDR3 protein, CDR3 DNA. A D gene is named only where the DNA matches it firmly. Expanded clones are given a class, and other clones once, few, many or no size at all.

.,TRBJ2-5,.,TRBV5-1,CASSVLSETQYF,TGCGCCAGCAGCGTACTATCAGAGACCCAGTACTTC
TRBD2,TRBJ2-3,once,TRBV4-3,CASSHLTSGEGSDTQYF,TGCGCCAGCAGCCACCTTACTAGCGGAGAGGGTTCAGATACGCAGTATTTT
TRBD1,TRBJ1-1,.,TRBV7-9,CASSPPEGAQTEAFF,TGTGCCAGCAGCCCACCGGAGGGGGCGCAAACTGAAGCTTTCTTT
.,TRBJ1-5,few,TRBV2,CASSEFRGNQPQHF,TGTGCCAGCAGTGAGTTTCGGGGCAATCAGCCCCAGCATTTT
TRBD1,TRBJ1-4,.,TRBV7-2,CASSSRTGTNEKLFF,TGTGCCAGCAGCTCGAGGACAGGGACCAATGAAAAACTGTTTTTT
TRBD1,TRBJ1-1,.,TRBV2,CASSGTGMNTEAFF,TGTGCCAGCAGTGGGACAGGCATGAACACTGAAGCTTTCTTT
.,TRBJ2-3,few,TRBV7-9,CASSLAVRTDTQYF,TGTGCCAGCAGCTTAGCGGTGAGGACAGATACGCAGTATTTT
.,TRBJ1-1,.,TRBV6-5,CASSAGPTMNTEAFF,TGTGCCAGCAGCGCTGGGCCCACCATGAACACTGAAGCTTTCTTT
.,TRBJ2-2,.,TRBV7-2,CASSFSGLPNTGELFF,TGTGCCAGCAGCTTTTCTGGACTGCCTAACACCGGGGAGCTGTTTTTT
.,TRBJ2-2,.,TRBV14,CASSYDRPVVTGELFF,TGTGCCAGCAGCTACGACAGGCCGGTAGTCACCGGGGAGCTGTTTTTT
TRBD1,TRBJ1-6,.,TRBV28,CASSDGTGKYSPLHF,TGTGCCAGCAGTGATGGGACAGGGAAATATTCACCCCTCCACTTT
.,TRBJ1-5,.,TRBV28,CASRLSIYSNQPQHF,TGTGCCAGCAGGTTAAGCATTTATAGCAATCAGCCCCAGCATTTT
.,TRBJ1-2,.,TRBV12-3/TRBV12-4,CASSLLGRNGYTF,TGTGCCAGCAGTTTACTGGGGAGGAATGGCTACACCTTC
TRBD1,TRBJ1-1,.,TRBV10-3,CAIRGEGARTEAFF,TGTGCCATCAGGGGAGAGGGGGCGCGGACTGAAGCTTTCTTT
.,TRBJ2-2,.,TRBV7-2,CASSLAQTTGELFF,TGTGCCAGCAGCTTAGCACAGACCACCGGGGAGCTGTTTTTT
TRBD1,TRBJ1-1,.,TRBV11-2,CASSSRGRLTEAFF,TGTGCCAGCAGCTCCAGGGGGCGATTGACTGAAGCTTTCTTT
.,TRBJ2-2,.,TRBV2,CASSPYTGELFF,TGTGCCAGCAGCCCTTACACCGGGGAGCTGTTTTTT
TRBD2,TRBJ2-7,.,TRBV28,CASRLRVTSGVSYEQYF,TGTGCCAGCAGGCTGCGGGTTACTAGCGGGGTTAGTTACGAGCAGTACTTC
TRBD1,TRBJ1-5,.,TRBV7-8,CASSLAGQGRRNQPQHF,TGTGCCAGCAGCTTAGCTGGACAGGGGCGACGCAATCAGCCCCAGCATTTT
TRBD1,TRBJ2-7,once,TRBV10-3,CAIGGGQGNSEQYF,TGTGCCATTGGGGGGGGACAGGGTAATAGCGAGCAGTACTTC
.,TRBJ2-2,.,TRBV15,CATSRDPAGELFF,TGTGCCACCAGCAGAGATCCGGCCGGGGAGCTGTTTTTT
TRBD1,TRBJ1-4,.,TRBV11-2,CASSSGTGPTNEKLFF,TGTGCCAGCAGCTCTGGGACAGGGCCAACTAATGAAAAACTGTTTTTT
TRBD2,TRBJ2-3,.,TRBV7-2,CASSSQGGSTDTQYF,TGTGCCAGCAGCTCTCAGGGAGGGAGCACAGATACGCAGTATTTT
TRBD1,TRBJ1-2,.,TRBV7-3,CASSPGTGYHYGYTF,TGTGCCAGCAGCCCAGGGACAGGTTATCACTATGGCTACACCTTC
TRBD2,TRBJ2-1,.,TRBV11-3,CASSRGLASNYNEQFF,TGTGCCAGCAGCCGGGGACTAGCAAGTAACTACAATGAGCAGTTCTTC
TRBD1,TRBJ2-7,once,TRBV2,CASTPRTGSYEQYF,TGTGCCAGCACTCCAAGGACAGGGAGCTACGAGCAGTACTTC
.,TRBJ1-1,.,TRBV5-1,CASSERREQRHTEAFF,TGCGCCAGCAGCGAACGACGGGAGCAAAGACATACTGAAGCTTTCTTT
.,TRBJ1-5,few,TRBV11-2,CASSLQGLSNQPQHF,TGTGCCAGCAGCTTACAGGGACTTAGCAATCAGCCCCAGCATTTT
.,TRBJ1-4,few,TRBV30,CAWIAGGSAEKLFF,TGTGCCTGGATTGCGGGAGGATCCGCGGAAAAACTGTTTTTT
TRBD1,TRBJ1-1,.,TRBV28,CASSFWDRGLNTEAFF,TGTGCCAGCAGTTTTTGGGACAGGGGACTAAACACTGAAGCTTTCTTT
TRBD1,TRBJ1-2,.,TRBV30,CAWSVGRGHYGYTF,TGTGCCTGGAGTGTAGGCAGGGGGCACTATGGCTACACCTTC
TRBD2,TRBJ2-7,.,TRBV28,CASSPAASGRNHEQYF,TGTGCCAGCAGCCCAGCGGCTAGCGGGAGGAATCACGAGCAGTACTTC
.,TRBJ2-7,.,TRBV19,CASSPRTVTYEQYF,TGTGCCAGTAGTCCTAGGACAGTTACCTACGAGCAGTACTTC
.,TRBJ1-5,.,TRBV7-2,CASSLVGGFNQPQHF,TGTGCCAGCAGCTTAGTCGGGGGTTTCAATCAGCCCCAGCATTTT
TRBD1,TRBJ2-1,.,TRBV2,CASSEDRGSYNEQFF,TGTGCCAGCAGTGAGGACAGGGGATCCTACAATGAGCAGTTCTTC
.,TRBJ2-6,.,TRBV7-2,CASSLVWSSGANVLTF,TGTGCCAGCAGCTTAGTGTGGAGCTCTGGGGCCAACGTCCTGACTTTC
.,TRBJ1-4,.,TRBV7-8,CASRPTNPPGKLFF,TGTGCCAGCAGGCCTACGAACCCCCCTGGAAAACTGTTTTTT
.,TRBJ1-4,once,TRBV28,CASSLSTGSDEKLFF,TGTGCCAGCAGTTTATCGACAGGATCGGACGAAAAACTGTTTTTT
.,TRBJ1-3,.,TRBV19,CASSTGAGNTIYF,TGTGCCAGTAGTACGGGGGCTGGAAACACCATATATTTT